What follows are 11 T cell receptor beta chains derived from one specimen sequenced in a study of CD8 T cells in ankylosing spondylitis. TCRdb reprocessed the 5' RACE reads via MiXCR and lists one record per CDR3 protein. The sample lists approximately 260,000 distinct CDR3 sequences, 18% occurring once. Sequencing used blood, either unsorted or a sorted T cell fraction (not recorded which). Every receptor here comes from a male donor with ankylosing spondylitis or in good health (not recorded which).

This clonotype has a handful of counts. V usage is TRBV29-1 and J usage is TRBJ1-2; possibly TRBD1 for D (5 bases). Trimming shortened V by 7 bases and J by 6 bases, and 12 bases separated the two germline ends. This CDR3 comprises 11 residues. CDR1 is SQVTM, CDR2 ANQGSEA, per germline. CDR3: CSAPGRDGYTF. In nucleotides, the CDR3 is TGCAGCGCCCCGGGGCGCGATGGCTACACCTTC.

The V call is TRBV20-1, the J call TRBJ2-1; maybe TRBD2 (5 bases). Germline lookup yields CDR1 DFQATT and CDR2 SNEGSKA (reference sequence). The CDR3 length is 14 residues. V lost 1 base to trimming and J lost 5 bases, with 12 bases between them. Here the CDR3 DNA reads TGCAGTGCTAGAGCGGGCCGGGAAAACAATGAGCAGTTCTTC. Translation gives CSARAGRENNEQFF.

V and J are TRBV10-3 and TRBJ2-7; 8 bases agree with TRBD1. CDR1 and CDR2 (germline): ENHRY, SYGVKD. The CDR3 runs 13 residues. The V and J ends lost 3 bases and 6 bases, in that order; junction bases with no gene match: 4. The CDR3 spells CAISDDRGGEQYF. The CDR3 coding sequence is TGTGCCATCAGTGATGACAGGGGCGGCGAGCAGTACTTC.

On this clonotype: A much larger clone is a single base away; this may be a read error. Given the absence of the conserved phenylalanine or tryptophan at the CDR3 end, a read error is likely. The rearrangement links TRBV12-3 or TRBV12-4 to TRBJ2-1, with D unclear. The CDR3 contains 13 residues. With 6 bases removed from V and 5 bases from J, the gap between germline ends came to 11 bases. CDR3 bases: TGTGCCAGCAGCCGGATCCAGCACAATGAGCAGTTCTCC. This translates into CASSRIQHNEQFS.

This clonotype has only a few counts. The chain recombines TRBV12-2 with TRBJ2-7; the table's D call TRBD2 went unverified against the DNA. TRBV12-2 is a pseudogene locus. The CDR3 covers 16 residues. The CDR3 DNA is TGTGCAAGTCGCTTAGCGACACGACTAGAGCAGGGAGAGCAGTACTTC. Amino acids: CASRLATRLEQGEQYF.

The J gene is TRBJ2-5, the V gene TRBV12-3 or TRBV12-4, with TRBD1 as a possible D gene (6 bases). The CDR3 is 13 residues long. V was shortened by 5 bases and J by 2 bases, with 9 bases between the two germline ends. CDR3 DNA: TGTGCCAGCAGTACGACAGGTCAAGAGACCCAGTACTTC. This translates into CASSTTGQETQYF.

The genes are TRBV29-1 and TRBJ2-7; possible D gene TRBD1, 6 bases. This CDR3 spans 13 amino acids. V was shortened by 7 bases and J by 0 bases, with 13 bases between the two germline ends. Germline values: CDR1 SQVTM, CDR2 ANQGSEA. Here the CDR3 reads CSARDIFSYEQYF. CDR3 bases: TGCAGCGCCCGGGACATCTTCTCCTACGAGCAGTACTTC.

There are many counts of this clonotype. V is TRBV20-1 and J is TRBJ2-5; D remains ambiguous. Trimming removed 0 bases from V and 3 bases from J, with 8 bases in between. Germline values: CDR1 DFQATT, CDR2 SNEGSKA (reference sequence). The CDR3 is 13 residues long. CDR3 sequence (DNA): TGCAGTGCTAGAGATTTAGAGGAAGAGACCCAGTACTTC. Amino acids: CSARDLEEETQYF.

The CDR3 loop reads CSARDRDIATTNEKLFF. The CDR3 DNA reads TGCAGTGCTAGAGATCGGGACATTGCTACAACTAATGAAAAACTGTTTTTT. The chain carries TRBV20-1 and TRBJ1-4; tentative D call: TRBD1 (6 bases). Germline loops: CDR1 DFQATT, CDR2 SNEGSKA (reference sequence). Between the trimmed V and J ends, which lost 0 bases and 0 bases, there was a span of 14 bases. This CDR3 comprises 17 residues.

This chain joins TRBV29-1 and TRBJ2-2; D ambiguous. The V gene's germline CDR1 is SQVTM and CDR2 ANQGSEA. The V end was cut by 7 bases, the J end by 1 base, with 7 bases between. The CDR3 totals 12 residues. Here the CDR3 reads CSGLENTGELFF. DNA for the CDR3: TGCAGCGGACTTGAGAACACCGGGGAGCTGTTTTTT.

This clonotype was recorded only once. The chain couples TRBV7-9 to TRBJ2-5; tentatively, D is TRBD1 (5 bases). Between the trimmed V and J ends, which lost 4 bases and 7 bases, there was a span of 10 bases. The CDR3 totals 12 residues. CDR1 and CDR2 from the germline V gene are SEHNR and FQNEAQ (reference sequence). CDR3 coding DNA: TGTGCCAGCAGCTCAGCGCAGGGGACCCAGTACTTC. Translation: CASSSAQGTQYF.